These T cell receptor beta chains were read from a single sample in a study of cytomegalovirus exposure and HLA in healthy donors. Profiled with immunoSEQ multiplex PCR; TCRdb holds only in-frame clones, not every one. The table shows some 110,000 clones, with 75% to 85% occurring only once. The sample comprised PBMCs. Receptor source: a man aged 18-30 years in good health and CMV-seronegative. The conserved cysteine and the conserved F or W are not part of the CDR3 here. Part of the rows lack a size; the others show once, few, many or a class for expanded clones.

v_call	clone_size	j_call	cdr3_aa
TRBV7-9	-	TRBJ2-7	ASSKTSGQRYYEQY
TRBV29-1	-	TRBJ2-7	SVLDRDRYEQY
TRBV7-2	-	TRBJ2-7	ASSAPGLAYEQY
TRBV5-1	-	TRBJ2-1	ATEAGTSGRNEQF
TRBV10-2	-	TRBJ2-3	ASLTSGSWADTQY
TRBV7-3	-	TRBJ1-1	ASSRDRAWNTEAF
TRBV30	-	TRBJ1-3	AWSVHSSSVTIY
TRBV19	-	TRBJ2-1	ASSVGLAGGSEQF
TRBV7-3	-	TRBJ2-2	ASSPFAGELF
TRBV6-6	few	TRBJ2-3	ASSSPVVDTQY
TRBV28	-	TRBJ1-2	ASSLIGSYGYT
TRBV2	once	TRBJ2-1	ASSLGGLAGQF
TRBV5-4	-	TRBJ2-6	ASSFGRAGANVLT
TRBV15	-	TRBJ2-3	ATSYRRTGPTDTQY
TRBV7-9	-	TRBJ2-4	ASEEAKNIQY
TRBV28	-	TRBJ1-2	ASSFGADGYT
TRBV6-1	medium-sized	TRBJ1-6	ASTPWLEDNSPLH
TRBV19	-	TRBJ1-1	ASRALGGTGTNTEAF
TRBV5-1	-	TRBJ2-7	ASSLGLAGDKYEQY
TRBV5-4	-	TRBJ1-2	ASRLTGGNYGYT
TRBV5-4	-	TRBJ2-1	ASSLARDKQF
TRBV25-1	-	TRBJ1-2	ASSELTPYYGYT